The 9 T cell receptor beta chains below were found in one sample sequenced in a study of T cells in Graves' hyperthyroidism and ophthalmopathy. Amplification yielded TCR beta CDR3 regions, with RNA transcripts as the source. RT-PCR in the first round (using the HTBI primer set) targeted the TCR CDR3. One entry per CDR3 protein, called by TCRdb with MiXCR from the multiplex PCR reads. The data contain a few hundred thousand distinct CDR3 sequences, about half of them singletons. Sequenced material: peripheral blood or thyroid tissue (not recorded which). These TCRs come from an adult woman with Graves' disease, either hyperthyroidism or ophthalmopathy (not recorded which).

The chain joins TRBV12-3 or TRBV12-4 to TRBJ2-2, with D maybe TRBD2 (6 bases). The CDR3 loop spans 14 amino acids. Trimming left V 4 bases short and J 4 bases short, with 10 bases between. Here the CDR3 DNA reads TGTGCCAGCAGTTGGCCGGGACTCACCGGGGAGCTGTTTTTT. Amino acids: CASSWPGLTGELFF.

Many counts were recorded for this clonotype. DNA of the CDR3: TGTGCCAGCAGCGCCACTCTATGGGGGACTGAAGCTTTCTTT. It translates to CASSATLWGTEAFF. The chain employs TRBV9 and TRBJ1-1, with D possibly TRBD1 on 5 matching bases. The CDR3 totals 14 residues. Germline V lookup: CDR1 SGDLS, CDR2 YYNGEE. The V gene lost 3 bases and the J gene lost 5 bases, with 14 bases spanning the gap.

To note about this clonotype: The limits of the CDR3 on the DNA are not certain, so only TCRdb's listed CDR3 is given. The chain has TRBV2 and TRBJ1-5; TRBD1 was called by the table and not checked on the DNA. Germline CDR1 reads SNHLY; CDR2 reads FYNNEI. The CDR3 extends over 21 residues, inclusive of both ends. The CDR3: CASSFYICSARVDIINQPQHF.

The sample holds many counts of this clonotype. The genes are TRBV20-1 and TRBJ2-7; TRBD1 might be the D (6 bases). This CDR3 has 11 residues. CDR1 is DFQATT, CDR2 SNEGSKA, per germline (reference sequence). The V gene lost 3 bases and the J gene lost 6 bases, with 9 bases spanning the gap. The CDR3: CSASIQGEQYF. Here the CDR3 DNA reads TGCAGTGCTAGCATACAGGGCGAGCAGTACTTC.

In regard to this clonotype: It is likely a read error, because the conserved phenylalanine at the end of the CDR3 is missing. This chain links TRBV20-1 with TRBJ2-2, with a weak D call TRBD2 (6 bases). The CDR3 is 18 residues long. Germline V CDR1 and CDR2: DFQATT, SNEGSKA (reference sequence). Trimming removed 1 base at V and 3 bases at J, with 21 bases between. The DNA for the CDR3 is TGCAGTGCTAGAGTGCCTAGCAGCCGGCTAGCGTACACCGGGGAGCTGTTTTGT. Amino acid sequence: CSARVPSSRLAYTGELFC.

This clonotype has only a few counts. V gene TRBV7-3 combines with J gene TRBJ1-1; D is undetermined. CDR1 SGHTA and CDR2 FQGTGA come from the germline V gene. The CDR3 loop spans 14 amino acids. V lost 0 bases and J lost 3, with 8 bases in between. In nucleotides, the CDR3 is TGTGCCAGCAGCTTAACGGAGGCGGACACTGAAGCTTTCTTT. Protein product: CASSLTEADTEAFF.

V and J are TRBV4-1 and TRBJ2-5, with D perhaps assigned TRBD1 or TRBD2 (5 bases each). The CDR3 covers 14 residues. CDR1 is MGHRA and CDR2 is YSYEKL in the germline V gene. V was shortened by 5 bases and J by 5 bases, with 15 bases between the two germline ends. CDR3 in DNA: TGCGCCAGCAGCGTTCCCGGCAGGGAGGAGACCCAGTACTTC. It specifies CASSVPGREETQYF.

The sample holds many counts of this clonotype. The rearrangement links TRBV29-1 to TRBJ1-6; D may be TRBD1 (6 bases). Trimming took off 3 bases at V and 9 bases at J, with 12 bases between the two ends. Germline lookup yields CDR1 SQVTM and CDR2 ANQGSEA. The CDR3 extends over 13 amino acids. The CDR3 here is CSVEYRVGSPLHF. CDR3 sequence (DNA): TGCAGCGTTGAGTACAGGGTGGGTTCACCCCTCCACTTT.

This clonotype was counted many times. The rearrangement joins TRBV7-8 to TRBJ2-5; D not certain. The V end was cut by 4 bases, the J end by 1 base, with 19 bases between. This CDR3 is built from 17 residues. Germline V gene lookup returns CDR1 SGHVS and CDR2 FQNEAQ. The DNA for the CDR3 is TGTGCCAGCAGCTGGGGTCGGAAGTGGGGAACCCAAGAGACCCAGTACTTC. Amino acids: CASSWGRKWGTQETQYF.